This T cell receptor (beta chain) was recorded in a study of T cell repertoires in cytomegalovirus infection. Overall study context: Alongside well-studied HLA-B-restricted CMV epitopes, recently identified HLA-C-restricted CMV epitopes were also used. Indicated by public TCR beta signatures were CMV infection and matching HLA type.

V gave up 0 bases and J gave up 1 base, with 21 bases separating them. Germline V gives CDR1 DFQATT, CDR2 SNEGSKA (reference sequence). The CDR3 is made up of 18 amino acids. Points from the study as a whole: There were carriers of CMV plus the relevant HLA, and cumulative public TCR beta family frequency identified them.

This clonotype was seen just once. The antigen is not known. TCRdb re-called the reads with MiXCR, one entry per CDR3 protein. This table has about 700,000 distinct CDR3 sequences, around a third appearing once. The TCR was taken from a human donor in good health (CMV status not recorded). Some clones in this sample may be carry-over from other donors' samples. Sequences were derived from cultured PBMCs, sampled from culture after CMV antigen stimulation. This chain uses TRBV20-1 with TRBJ1-2, with D possibly matching TRBD1 (5 bases). The CDR3 sequence is CSARDRRGARRVNYGYTF. Written as DNA, the CDR3 is TGCAGTGCTAGAGATCGAAGGGGCGCCAGGCGTGTTAACTATGGCTACACCTTC.